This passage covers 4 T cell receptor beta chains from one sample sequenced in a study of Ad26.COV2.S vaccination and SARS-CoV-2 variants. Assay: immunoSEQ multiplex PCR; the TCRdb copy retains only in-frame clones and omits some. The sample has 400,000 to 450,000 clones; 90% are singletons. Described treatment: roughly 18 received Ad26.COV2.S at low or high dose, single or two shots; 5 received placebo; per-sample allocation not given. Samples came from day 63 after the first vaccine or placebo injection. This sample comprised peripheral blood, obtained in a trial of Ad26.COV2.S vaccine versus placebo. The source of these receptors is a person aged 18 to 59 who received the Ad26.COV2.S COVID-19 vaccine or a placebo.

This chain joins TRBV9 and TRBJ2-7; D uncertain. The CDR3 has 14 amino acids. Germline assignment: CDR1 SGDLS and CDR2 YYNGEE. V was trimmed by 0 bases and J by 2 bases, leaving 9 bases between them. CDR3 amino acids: CASSVGSTAYEQYF. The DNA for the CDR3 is TGTGCCAGCAGCGTAGGTTCTACCGCCTACGAGCAGTACTTC.

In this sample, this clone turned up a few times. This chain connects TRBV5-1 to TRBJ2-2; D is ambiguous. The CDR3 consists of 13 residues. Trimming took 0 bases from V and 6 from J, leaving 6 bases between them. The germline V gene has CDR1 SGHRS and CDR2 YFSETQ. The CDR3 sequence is CASSLGNSGELFF. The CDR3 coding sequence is TGCGCCAGCAGCTTGGGAAATTCCGGGGAGCTGTTTTTT.

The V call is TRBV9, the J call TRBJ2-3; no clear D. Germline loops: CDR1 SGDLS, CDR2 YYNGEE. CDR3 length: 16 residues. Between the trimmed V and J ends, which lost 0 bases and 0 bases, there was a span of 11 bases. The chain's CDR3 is CASSVDSGSSTDTQYF. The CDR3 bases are TGTGCCAGCAGCGTAGATTCGGGCTCTAGCACAGATACGCAGTATTTT.

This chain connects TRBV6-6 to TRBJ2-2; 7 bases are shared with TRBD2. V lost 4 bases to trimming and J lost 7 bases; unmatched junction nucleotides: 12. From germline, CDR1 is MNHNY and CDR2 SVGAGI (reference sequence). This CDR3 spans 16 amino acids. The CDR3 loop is CASSFSPGGIGGELFF. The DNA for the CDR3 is TGTGCCAGCAGTTTTTCACCGGGGGGAATAGGCGGGGAGCTGTTTTTT.